This T cell receptor (beta chain) is from a study of T cells in Graves' hyperthyroidism and ophthalmopathy. The wider study: Sampling of peripheral blood happened at initial diagnosis, prior to any treatment.

This clonotype has ten or more counts. What it recognizes is unknown. This CDR3 contains 14 residues. Germline CDR1 is DFQATT and CDR2 is SNEGSKA (reference sequence). Between the trimmed V and J ends, which lost 3 bases and 0 bases, there was a span of 8 bases. Study-level points and caveats: Within blood appeared most thyroid clonotypes that had expanded above 0.001.

From RNA transcripts, TCR beta CDR3 regions were amplified. First-round RT-PCR of the TCR CDR3 relied on the HTBI primer set. Via MiXCR, TCRdb re-called the multiplex PCR reads, giving one row per CDR3 protein. The sample includes more than 350,000 distinct CDR3 sequences, 12% to 15% of them seen just once. This TCR derives from a woman aged 55-75 years with Graves' ophthalmopathy. The sequencing sample was made of blood. The chain couples TRBV20-1 to TRBJ1-4, with D maybe TRBD1 (5 bases). The CDR3 DNA is TGCAGTGCTAGCCAGGGAGCAACTAATGAAAAACTGTTTTTT. It is translated as CSASQGATNEKLFF.